Listed here is a single T cell receptor (beta chain). This sample stems from a study of shared clonotypes between healthy human individuals. The V gene end was trimmed by 5 bases and the J gene end by 9 bases; junction bases not matched to a gene: 9. This CDR3 contains 16 residues. CDR1 SGHNT and CDR2 YENEEA come from the germline V gene. Measured with immunoSEQ multiplex PCR; TCRdb has only the in-frame clones, and not every one. In the table there are roughly 760,000 clones, 74% of which are singletons. This chain joins TRBV11-3 and TRBJ2-1, with 14 bases identical to TRBD2. The specimen sequenced was memory CD4+ T cells sorted from blood. Subset described: CD45RA-negative fraction. The clonotype comes from a woman aged 30 to 39 in good health. CDR3 coding DNA: TGTGCCAGCAGCCTCCGGGGGACTAGCGGGAGAGGTGAGCAGTTCTTC. This encodes CASSLRGTSGRGEQFF.